A selection of T cell receptor beta chains follows, all from one sample in a study of T cell responses to AZD1222 COVID-19 vaccine. Generated by immunoSEQ multiplex PCR, the TCRdb table keeps only in-frame clones and is missing some. Of 170,000 or so clones in the sample, approximately 93% are singletons; the top ten hold 0.9%. Sequences were derived from peripheral blood, sampled on day 0 of AZD1222 vaccination. Receptors were obtained from an adult in good health. Both conserved end residues are part of each CDR3. D genes are given only for firm matches. Where a row states a size, it is once, few, many or the class of an expanded clone; other rows omit it.

j_call,v_call,clone_size,d_call,cdr3_aa,cdr3_nt
TRBJ1-2,TRBV3-1/TRBV3-2,NA,TRBD1,CASSVKQGAGGYTF,TGTGCCAGCAGCGTTAAACAGGGGGCGGGTGGCTACACCTTC
TRBJ2-7,TRBV6-5,NA,TRBD2,CASSYGSGGESYEQYF,TGTGCCAGCAGTTACGGGAGCGGGGGCGAATCCTACGAGCAGTACTTC
TRBJ2-1,TRBV15,NA,NA,CATSSRGDSYNEQFF,TGTGCCACCAGCTCGAGGGGCGACTCCTACAATGAGCAGTTCTTC
TRBJ1-3,TRBV10-3,NA,NA,CAISESPSARDTIYF,TGTGCCATCAGTGAGTCACCTTCGGCTCGGGACACCATATATTTT
TRBJ1-5,TRBV6-2/TRBV6-3,once,NA,CASSFFRGGRSNQPQHF,TGTGCCAGCAGTTTTTTTAGGGGAGGAAGGAGCAATCAGCCCCAGCATTTT
TRBJ2-5,TRBV5-1,NA,NA,CASSLYRDMETQYF,TGCGCCAGCAGCTTATACAGGGATATGGAGACCCAGTACTTC
TRBJ2-3,TRBV19,NA,NA,CASSGTSTDTQYF,TGTGCCAGTTCCGGGACTAGCACAGATACGCAGTATTTT
TRBJ2-7,TRBV6-5,NA,TRBD1,CASRVGQGLYEQYF,TGTGCCAGCAGGGTCGGACAGGGGTTGTACGAGCAGTACTTC
TRBJ1-1,TRBV7-9,NA,NA,CASSQSRGAMNTEAFF,TGTGCCAGCAGCCAAAGTCGGGGGGCTATGAACACTGAAGCTTTCTTT
TRBJ1-4,TRBV5-1,NA,NA,CASKSTGRFNEKLFF,TGCGCCAGCAAATCGACCGGGAGATTTAATGAAAAACTGTTTTTT
TRBJ1-1,TRBV2,few,NA,CARSTGLNTEAFF,TGTGCCAGGTCAACAGGGCTGAACACTGAAGCTTTCTTT
TRBJ1-3,TRBV6-6,NA,NA,CASRSGGNTIYF,TGTGCCAGCAGGTCAGGCGGAAACACCATATATTTT
TRBJ2-7,TRBV11-3,once,NA,CASSLRTGPQFYEQYF,TGTGCCAGCAGCTTACGGACGGGCCCCCAATTCTACGAGCAGTACTTC
TRBJ2-3,TRBV3-1/TRBV3-2,NA,NA,CASSLAVARDTQYF,TGTGCCAGCAGCCTAGCGGTTGCTAGGGATACGCAGTATTTT
TRBJ1-4,TRBV28,NA,NA,CASSPGGRSDEKLFF,TGTGCCAGCAGTCCCGGCGGCAGGAGTGATGAAAAACTGTTTTTT
TRBJ2-1,TRBV7-9,NA,NA,CASSLESYNEQFF,TGTGCCAGCAGCTTAGAGAGTTACAATGAGCAGTTCTTC
TRBJ2-7,TRBV28,NA,NA,CATDTEYEQYF,TGTGCCACCGATACCGAATACGAGCAGTACTTC
TRBJ1-1,TRBV29-1,NA,NA,CSVAAGTNTEAFF,TGCAGCGTTGCTGCGGGGACGAACACTGAAGCTTTCTTT
TRBJ1-5,TRBV15,NA,NA,CATSRDLSNQPQHF,TGTGCCACCAGCAGAGATTTGAGCAATCAGCCCCAGCATTTT
TRBJ1-1,TRBV5-1,NA,NA,CASSLGQVNTEAFF,TGCGCCAGCAGCTTGGGACAGGTTAACACTGAAGCTTTCTTT
TRBJ1-1,TRBV11-2,NA,NA,CASSPKRGTEAFF,TGTGCCAGCAGCCCGAAGCGGGGAACTGAAGCTTTCTTT
TRBJ1-4,TRBV5-1,NA,TRBD1,CASSYRDRGSNEKLFF,TGCGCCAGCAGCTACCGGGACAGGGGGTCGAATGAAAAACTGTTTTTT
TRBJ2-1,TRBV3-1/TRBV3-2,NA,TRBD2,CASSSATSGGEDEQFF,TGTGCCAGCAGCTCAGCGACTAGCGGGGGGGAAGATGAGCAGTTCTTC
TRBJ1-1,TRBV6-5,NA,NA,CASRLLGSTEAFF,TGTGCCAGCAGATTACTGGGGAGCACTGAAGCTTTCTTT
TRBJ1-5,TRBV6-1,once,NA,CASSGANQPQHF,TGTGCCAGCAGTGGAGCGAATCAGCCCCAGCATTTT
TRBJ1-1,TRBV12-3/TRBV12-4,NA,NA,CASSWTSLTEAFF,TGTGCCAGCAGTTGGACGAGCCTCACTGAAGCTTTCTTT
TRBJ1-2,TRBV7-9,NA,NA,CASSFEGDGYTF,TGTGCCAGCAGCTTTGAAGGTGATGGCTACACCTTC
TRBJ2-1,TRBV20-1,NA,TRBD2,CSAGTAGGRFF,TGCAGTGCTGGAACCGCGGGGGGGCGGTTCTTC
TRBJ2-3,TRBV30,NA,NA,CAWTKSTDTQYF,TGTGCCTGGACGAAAAGCACAGATACGCAGTATTTT
TRBJ2-2,TRBV28,once,TRBD1,CASSLLSGTATGELFF,TGTGCCAGCAGTTTATTGTCCGGGACAGCCACCGGGGAGCTGTTTTTT
TRBJ2-5,TRBV6-5,NA,NA,CASSTIQGRGETQYF,TGTGCCAGCAGTACCATACAGGGTCGCGGAGAGACCCAGTACTTC
TRBJ1-5,TRBV7-8,NA,NA,CASSLFGRSEPQHF,TGTGCCAGCAGCTTATTCGGCCGGTCCGAGCCCCAGCATTTT
TRBJ2-3,TRBV14,NA,NA,CASSPRADTQYF,TGTGCCAGCAGCCCACGAGCAGATACGCAGTATTTT
TRBJ2-2,TRBV29-1,NA,NA,CSVDELSNTGELFF,TGCAGCGTTGATGAACTGTCGAACACCGGGGAGCTGTTTTTT
TRBJ1-2,TRBV5-4,NA,NA,CASSAHHWGADYGYTF,TGTGCCAGCAGTGCCCACCATTGGGGGGCTGACTATGGCTACACCTTC
TRBJ1-3,TRBV10-3,medium-sized,NA,CAISESPDSGNTIYF,TGTGCCATCAGTGAGTCTCCAGACTCTGGAAACACCATATATTTT
TRBJ1-5,TRBV6-6,NA,NA,CASSYHTTRRNQPQHF,TGTGCCAGCAGTTACCACACTACACGGCGCAATCAGCCCCAGCATTTT
TRBJ2-3,TRBV6-5,NA,NA,CASSYSRQGADTQYF,TGTGCCAGCAGTTACTCGAGGCAGGGAGCAGATACGCAGTATTTT
TRBJ1-4,TRBV24-1,NA,NA,CATSPGGFGTNEKLFF,TGTGCCACCTCCCCCGGCGGGTTTGGAACTAATGAAAAACTGTTTTTT
TRBJ1-5,TRBV3-1/TRBV3-2,NA,TRBD1,CASSPRTGQSAQHF,TGTGCCAGCAGCCCAAGGACAGGGCAATCAGCTCAGCATTTT
TRBJ1-2,TRBV11-2,NA,NA,CASSPGTLYGYTF,TGTGCCAGCAGCCCAGGGACCCTCTATGGCTACACCTTC
TRBJ1-2,TRBV28,NA,NA,CASSLRQLYGYTF,TGTGCCAGCAGTTTGCGTCAGCTCTATGGCTACACCTTC
TRBJ1-5,TRBV15,NA,TRBD1,CATSDSRDRVSGGNQPQHF,TGTGCCACCAGCGACAGCCGGGACAGGGTTTCAGGTGGCAATCAGCCCCAGCATTTT
TRBJ2-5,TRBV5-6,NA,NA,CASSYRGGVETQYF,TGTGCCAGCAGCTACAGGGGGGGAGTAGAGACCCAGTACTTC
TRBJ1-6,TRBV24-1,NA,NA,CATSDWQENSPLHF,TGTGCCACCAGTGACTGGCAGGAGAACTCACCCCTCCACTTT
TRBJ1-3,TRBV9,once,NA,CASSPMGGALHRSGNTIYF,TGTGCCAGCAGTCCCATGGGGGGGGCGTTACACCGCTCTGGAAACACCATATATTTT
TRBJ2-7,TRBV7-9,NA,NA,CASSSSSSYEQYF,TGTGCCAGCAGCTCTAGTAGCTCCTACGAGCAGTACTTC
TRBJ1-1,TRBV5-1,once,NA,CASSLPGNTEAFF,TGCGCCAGCAGCTTGCCCGGGAACACTGAAGCTTTCTTT
TRBJ2-5,TRBV15,NA,TRBD2,CATSASLAGGQETQYF,TGTGCCACCAGCGCTTCACTAGCGGGGGGGCAAGAGACCCAGTACTTC
TRBJ1-5,TRBV12-3/TRBV12-4,NA,NA,CASWGGSNQPQHF,TGTGCCAGCTGGGGGGGTAGCAATCAGCCCCAGCATTTT